This entry describes one TCR beta chain. Its cognate antigen is unknown. These data are taken from a study of T cell responses to AZD1222 COVID-19 vaccine. Study results and caveats: Donors were mostly white British, more females; clonal diversity possibly underestimated. As reported, nearly half of all spike-specific TCRs target variant regions that are unmutated. Baseline testing showed seropositivity in only a handful of AZD1222 recipients. CD4 TCRs associated with vaccination spanned spike, dominating at 160-218 and 743-854.

Produced via immunoSEQ multiplex PCR; TCRdb's table is partial and in-frame only. The table shows about 180,000 clones, with approximately 91% occurring only once. The V end was cut by 2 bases, the J end by 0 bases, with 19 bases between. CDR1 MNHEY and CDR2 SVGEGT come from the germline V gene. The CDR3 is 19 amino acids. The receptor was derived from an adult who received the AZD1222 COVID-19 vaccine. This rearrangement joins TRBV6-2 or TRBV6-3 to TRBJ2-2; no reliable D call. Source: peripheral blood, taken 28 days after the second AZD1222 dose. This CDR3 is CASSYPLNLDVTNTGELFF. The CDR3 DNA follows: TGTGCCAGCAGTTACCCCCTAAACCTAGACGTTACGAACACCGGGGAGCTGTTTTTT.